A selection of T cell receptor beta chains follows, all from one sample in a study. Sequencing was performed with immunoSEQ multiplex PCR; in TCRdb, only in-frame clones are kept and a portion is missing. The sample includes approximately 70,000 clones, 93% seen only once; the top ten take less than 4.5%. Sequencing was performed on PBMCs. Source of these receptors: a man aged 35 to 55 with rheumatoid arthritis. Both conserved end residues are part of each CDR3. D genes are given only for firm matches. Size is stated for part of the rows, as once, few or many counts, or as a class when the clone is expanded.

d_call	clone_size	v_call	j_call	cdr3_aa	cdr3_nt
TRBD2	.	TRBV7-3	TRBJ2-1	CASSLRLAGGPKFF	TGTGCCAGCAGCTTGCGTCTAGCGGGAGGGCCTAAGTTCTTC
.	.	TRBV7-9	TRBJ1-3	CASSEAGSGNTIYF	TGTGCCAGCAGTGAAGCTGGCTCTGGAAACACCATATATTTT
.	.	TRBV12-3/TRBV12-4	TRBJ1-1	CASSFQENTEAFF	TGTGCCAGCAGTTTCCAAGAGAACACTGAAGCTTTCTTT
.	.	TRBV18	TRBJ1-2	CASSPLQGGEYGYTF	TGTGCCAGCTCACCACTACAGGGAGGGGAATATGGCTACACCTTC
.	.	TRBV7-2	TRBJ1-4	CASSLDGEKLFF	TGTGCCAGCAGCTTAGATGGTGAAAAACTGTTTTTT
TRBD1	.	TRBV7-2	TRBJ1-4	CASTRGQGEATEKLFF	TGTGCCAGCACCAGAGGACAGGGGGAGGCAACTGAAAAACTGTTTTTT
TRBD2	.	TRBV3-1/TRBV3-2	TRBJ2-3	CASKPGLAGRASTDTQYF	TGTGCCAGCAAACCGGGACTAGCGGGGCGAGCTAGCACAGATACGCAGTATTTT
.	.	TRBV19	TRBJ1-3	CASSPPGSSGNTIYF	TGTGCCAGTAGTCCACCAGGCTCCTCTGGAAACACCATATATTTT
.	.	TRBV4-1	TRBJ2-7	CASSQAGYGYEQYF	TGCGCCAGCAGCCAAGCGGGGTATGGATACGAGCAGTACTTC
.	.	TRBV5-5	TRBJ2-7	CASSFFQGAYEQYF	TGTGCCAGCAGCTTTTTTCAGGGTGCCTACGAGCAGTACTTC
.	once	TRBV6-4	TRBJ1-1	CASRLHPRGNTEAFF	TGTGCCAGCAGACTACACCCCCGGGGGAACACTGAAGCTTTCTTT
TRBD1	.	TRBV7-9	TRBJ1-4	CASSMGQGAFKEKLFF	TGTGCCAGCAGCATGGGACAGGGGGCTTTTAAGGAAAAACTGTTTTTT
.	.	TRBV29-1	TRBJ2-6	CSVSGPGANVLTF	TGCAGCGTATCAGGACCTGGGGCCAACGTCCTGACTTTC
.	.	TRBV10-3	TRBJ2-1	CAISEQTGYYNEQFF	TGTGCCATCAGTGAGCAGACAGGCTACTACAATGAGCAGTTCTTC
TRBD1	.	TRBV7-7	TRBJ1-2	CASSWVTGGPPFYTF	TGTGCTAGCAGCTGGGTTACAGGGGGCCCCCCTTTCTACACCTTC
TRBD2	.	TRBV5-4	TRBJ2-3	CASSLFSGGASTDTQYF	TGTGCCAGCAGCTTGTTTAGCGGGGGGGCGTCGACAGATACGCAGTATTTT
.	.	TRBV30	TRBJ1-5	CAWSVQGGQPQHF	TGTGCCTGGAGTGTACAGGGTGGTCAGCCCCAGCATTTT
.	.	TRBV6-5	TRBJ1-4	CASSSTATNEKLFF	TGTGCCAGCAGCTCGACTGCAACTAATGAAAAACTGTTTTTT
TRBD1	.	TRBV5-1	TRBJ2-7	CASSLSGGSKVF	TGCGCCAGCAGCTTGTCAGGGGGCTCCAAGGTCTTC
.	.	TRBV24-1	TRBJ1-5	CATSDRDTESNQPQHF	TGTGCCACCAGTGACAGGGACACGGAGAGCAATCAGCCCCAGCATTTT
TRBD1	.	TRBV29-1	TRBJ1-2	CSVSGTGQRHGYTF	TGCAGCGTTTCCGGGACAGGGCAACGCCATGGCTACACCTTC
.	.	TRBV19	TRBJ1-1	CASSLGRGNTEAFF	TGTGCCAGTAGTTTAGGACGGGGGAACACTGAAGCTTTCTTT
TRBD2	.	TRBV6-5	TRBJ2-2	CASTQRGNTGELFF	TGTGCCAGCACCCAGCGGGGGAACACCGGGGAGCTGTTTTTT
.	.	TRBV4-3	TRBJ2-1	CASSPAKGFSYNEQFF	TGCGCCAGCAGCCCTGCGAAGGGATTCTCCTACAATGAGCAGTTCTTC
.	once	TRBV16	TRBJ1-4	CASSQGRAVTNEKLFF	TGTGCCAGCAGCCAAGGCAGGGCGGTGACTAATGAAAAACTGTTTTTT
.	.	TRBV20-1	TRBJ1-1	CSASQMNTEAFF	TGCAGTGCTAGTCAAATGAACACTGAAGCTTTCTTT
TRBD1	few	TRBV12-5	TRBJ1-5	CASAILDRASNQPQHF	TGTGCTAGTGCCATTCTGGACAGGGCTAGCAATCAGCCCCAGCATTTT
.	.	TRBV15	TRBJ1-2	CATSRGGGRNYGYTF	TGTGCCACCAGCAGAGGGGGAGGCAGGAACTATGGCTACACCTTC
.	.	TRBV24-1	TRBJ2-1	CATSDFGVSYNEQFF	TGTGCCACCAGTGATTTCGGCGTCTCCTACAATGAGCAGTTCTTC
.	once	TRBV11-2	TRBJ1-1	CASTYSPAPVANEAFF	TGTGCCAGCACCTATTCCCCGGCCCCGGTGGCGAATGAAGCTTTCTTT
.	once	TRBV5-4	TRBJ2-2	CASSLRQDNTGELFF	TGTGCCAGCAGCTTGCGGCAGGATAACACCGGGGAGCTGTTTTTT
TRBD1	.	TRBV29-1	TRBJ1-4	CSVELGQVNEKLFF	TGCAGCGTTGAACTGGGACAGGTTAATGAAAAACTGTTTTTT
.	.	TRBV7-3	TRBJ2-2	CASSPAAGEGSVGELFF	TGTGCCAGCAGCCCGGCCGCCGGTGAGGGGAGCGTGGGGGAGCTGTTTTTT
TRBD2	.	TRBV6-5	TRBJ2-7	CASRIAGNSYEQYF	TGTGCCAGCAGAATAGCGGGAAACTCCTACGAGCAGTACTTC
.	few	TRBV27	TRBJ1-1	CASSLRAQVVNTEAFF	TGTGCCAGCAGTTTAAGGGCACAGGTAGTGAACACTGAAGCTTTCTTT
.	.	TRBV6-2/TRBV6-3	TRBJ1-1	CASSYIGQSYRNTEAFF	TGTGCCAGCAGTTACATAGGACAGTCATATCGGAACACTGAAGCTTTCTTT
.	.	TRBV6-5	TRBJ2-1	CASSYRVGKGDEQFF	TGTGCCAGCAGTTACCGGGTAGGGAAGGGGGATGAGCAGTTCTTC
TRBD1	.	TRBV27	TRBJ1-2	CASSLSFDRGGGYTF	TGTGCCAGCAGTTTATCGTTTGACAGGGGGGGAGGCTACACCTTC
.	.	TRBV5-1	TRBJ2-1	CASSYVGVSYNEQFF	TGCGCCAGCAGCTACGTGGGGGTCTCCTACAATGAGCAGTTCTTC
TRBD1	.	TRBV6-5	TRBJ1-5	CASSSRRDRGNQPQHF	TGTGCCAGCAGTTCTCGGAGGGACAGGGGAAATCAGCCCCAGCATTTT
.	.	TRBV18	TRBJ1-2	CASSRDYGYTF	TGTGCCAGCTCAAGGGACTATGGCTACACCTTC
TRBD2	.	TRBV24-1	TRBJ2-1	CATSAIAGGPRGEQFF	TGTGCCACCAGTGCAATAGCGGGAGGGCCTAGGGGTGAGCAGTTCTTC
.	.	TRBV4-1	TRBJ2-7	CASSQEPLDPTSQSYEQYF	TGCGCCAGCAGCCAAGAACCTTTGGATCCAACGTCCCAGTCCTACGAGCAGTACTTC
.	.	TRBV6-5	TRBJ1-1	CASRPRQQVNTEAFF	TGTGCCAGCAGGCCCAGACAGCAAGTGAACACTGAAGCTTTCTTT
TRBD2	.	TRBV19	TRBJ2-7	CASSQRTSGVNDEQYF	TGTGCCAGTAGTCAACGGACTAGCGGGGTAAACGACGAGCAGTACTTC
.	.	TRBV19	TRBJ2-1	CASNPAPQGNEQFF	TGTGCCAGTAATCCAGCCCCCCAGGGGAATGAGCAGTTCTTC
TRBD2	.	TRBV24-1	TRBJ2-1	CATSDASGTAFNEQFF	TGTGCCACCAGTGACGCTAGCGGGACAGCATTCAATGAGCAGTTCTTC
TRBD1	.	TRBV30	TRBJ1-3	CAFSHRGNGNTIYF	TGTGCTTTTTCGCACAGGGGGAATGGAAACACCATATATTTT
.	.	TRBV19	TRBJ1-4	CASSERAGNEKLFF	TGTGCCAGTAGTGAGCGGGCTGGTAATGAAAAACTGTTTTTT
.	.	TRBV6-5	TRBJ1-1	CASTPGGMNTEAFF	TGTGCCAGCACCCCGGGTGGGATGAACACTGAAGCTTTCTTT
TRBD1	.	TRBV18	TRBJ2-6	CASSPSGNRGLGANVLTF	TGTGCCAGCTCACCATCAGGAAACAGGGGGCTTGGGGCCAACGTCCTGACTTTC